Below, one T cell receptor (beta chain) is given with its context. Its antigen remains unknown. The data are from a study of T cell responses to AZD1222 COVID-19 vaccine. Whole-study results and caveats: Only a handful of AZD1222 recipients, several in all, had baseline seropositivity. The peak T cell response came first, and repertoires were sampled only after it.

Measured with immunoSEQ multiplex PCR; TCRdb has only the in-frame clones, and not every one. Of 250,000 or so clones in the sample, approximately 93% were seen once. The V end lost 1 base, the J end lost 8 bases, and 12 bases lay between the germline ends. Germline CDR1 reads SGHTA; CDR2 reads FQGNSA. The CDR3 has 15 residues. Sequenced here: peripheral blood, sampled on day 0 of AZD1222 vaccination. The chain joins TRBV7-2 to TRBJ1-6, with a possible D match to TRBD1 (5 bases). The clonotype originates from an adult in good health. The CDR3: CASSLGQGGDSPLHF. DNA of the CDR3: TGTGCCAGCAGCTTAGGGCAGGGCGGCGATTCACCCCTCCACTTT.